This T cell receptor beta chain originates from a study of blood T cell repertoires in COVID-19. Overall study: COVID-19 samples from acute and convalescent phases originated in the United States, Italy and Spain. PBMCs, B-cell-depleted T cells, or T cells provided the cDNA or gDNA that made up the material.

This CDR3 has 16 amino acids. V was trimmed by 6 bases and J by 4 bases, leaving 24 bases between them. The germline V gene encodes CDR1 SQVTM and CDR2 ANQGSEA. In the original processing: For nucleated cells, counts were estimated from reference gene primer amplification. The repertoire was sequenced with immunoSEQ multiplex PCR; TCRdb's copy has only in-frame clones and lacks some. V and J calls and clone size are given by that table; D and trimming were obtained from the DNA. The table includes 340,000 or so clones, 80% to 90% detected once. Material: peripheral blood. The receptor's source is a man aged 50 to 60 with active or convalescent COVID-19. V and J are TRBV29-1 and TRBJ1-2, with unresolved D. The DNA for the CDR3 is TGCAGCGTCCGAGTGGAAAGTGCTTCGAGGAGCTATGGCTACACCTTC. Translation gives CSVRVESASRSYGYTF. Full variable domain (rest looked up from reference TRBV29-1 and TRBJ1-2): SAVISQKPSRDICQRGTSLTIQCQVDSQVTMMFWYRQQPGQSLTLIATANQGSEATYESGFVIDKFPISRPNLTFSTLTVSNMSPEDSSIYLCSVRVESASRSYGYTFGSGTRLTVV.